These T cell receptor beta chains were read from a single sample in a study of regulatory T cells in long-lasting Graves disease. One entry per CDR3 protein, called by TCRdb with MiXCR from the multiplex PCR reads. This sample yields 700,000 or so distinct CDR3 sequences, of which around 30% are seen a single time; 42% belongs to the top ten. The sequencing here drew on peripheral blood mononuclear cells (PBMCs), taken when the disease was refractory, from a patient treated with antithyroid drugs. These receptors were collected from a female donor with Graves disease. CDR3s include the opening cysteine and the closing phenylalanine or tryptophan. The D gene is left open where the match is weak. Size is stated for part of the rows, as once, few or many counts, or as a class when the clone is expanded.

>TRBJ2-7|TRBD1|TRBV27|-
TGTGCCAGCAGTGTGGGACAGCAATCCTACGAGCAGTACTTC
CASSVGQQSYEQYF
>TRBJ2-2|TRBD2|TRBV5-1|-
TGCGCCAGCAGCTTCACTAGCGGGTGGACCGGGGAGCTGTTTTTT
CASSFTSGWTGELFF
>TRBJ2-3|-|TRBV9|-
TGTGCCAGCACAACGAGGGCCGTAGGTACAGATACGCAGTATTTT
CASTTRAVGTDTQYF
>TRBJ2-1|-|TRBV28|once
TGTGCCAGCAGGGATCAGGGGAACAATGAGCAGTTCTTC
CASRDQGNNEQFF
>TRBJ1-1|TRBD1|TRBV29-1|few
TGCAGCGTTGGACAGGGGGACTGGACTGAAGCTTTCTTT
CSVGQGDWTEAFF
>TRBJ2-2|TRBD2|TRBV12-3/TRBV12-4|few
TGTGCCAGCAGAGAGACTAGCGGGTACACCGGGGAGCTGTTTTTT
CASRETSGYTGELFF
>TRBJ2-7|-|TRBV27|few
TGTGCCAGCAGTTTCATCCGACGGCACAACTACGAGCAGTACTTC
CASSFIRRHNYEQYF
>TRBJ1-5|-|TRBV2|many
TGTGCCAGCAGAGGGACATTCGTAGGGCAGCCCCAGCATTTT
CASRGTFVGQPQHF
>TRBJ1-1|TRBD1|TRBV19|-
TGTGCCAGTAGGACAGGGAGGTTCACTGAAGCTTTCTTT
CASRTGRFTEAFF
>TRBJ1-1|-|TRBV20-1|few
TGCAGTGCTAGACCTTCCGGGACGCCAAACACTGAAGCTTTCTTT
CSARPSGTPNTEAFF